What follows are 9 T cell receptor beta chains derived from one specimen sequenced in a study of identical twins. One entry per CDR3 protein, called by TCRdb with MiXCR from the 5' RACE reads. The table includes about 890,000 distinct CDR3 sequences, 9% to 15% detected once. The same sample was also studied in work on yellow fever vaccine responses in identical twins.

The sample was PBMCs. These receptors originate from a woman between 18 and 30 years old in good health.

This sequence joins TRBV11-2 and TRBJ2-3, with 14 positions matching TRBD2. V shed 5 bases, J shed 7 bases, and the junction held 8 bases outside the gene matches. Germline values: CDR1 SGHAT, CDR2 FQNNGV. This CDR3 contains 16 residues. The CDR3 loop is CASSLRTSGRTNTQYF. In nucleotides, the CDR3 is TGTGCCAGCAGCCTTCGGACTAGCGGGAGGACTAATACGCAGTATTTT.

This clonotype was counted a few times. This rearrangement joins TRBV6-5 to TRBJ1-1, with unresolved D. V gave up 6 bases and J gave up 3 bases, with 8 bases separating them. The CDR3 is 12 residues long. The germline V gene encodes CDR1 MNHEY and CDR2 SVGAGI. CDR3: CASRPDDTEAFF. CDR3 nucleotides: TGTGCCAGCAGACCCGACGACACTGAAGCTTTCTTT.

This clonotype has only a few counts. V is TRBV5-1 and J is TRBJ2-2; a weak D match, TRBD2 (6 bases). Germline CDR1 reads SGHRS; CDR2 reads YFSETQ. The germline V and J ends were trimmed by 4 bases and 4 bases, with 17 bases remaining between them. The CDR3 is 16 residues long. The CDR3: CASSRKLAFGTGELFF. CDR3 DNA: TGCGCCAGCAGCAGGAAACTAGCCTTCGGCACCGGGGAGCTGTTTTTT.

In its sample, this clonotype was seen a few times. The chain recombines TRBV12-3 or TRBV12-4 with TRBJ2-5; 9 bases line up with TRBD1. CDR3 length: 14 amino acids. J gave up 2 bases and V 7 bases, and 5 bases lay outside the gene matches. CDR3 protein: CASTRDRAQETQYF. The CDR3 region has the DNA TGTGCCAGCACCCGGGACAGGGCGCAAGAGACCCAGTACTTC.

This clonotype was seen a few times. The chain joins TRBV29-1 to TRBJ1-3; D gene uncertain. The CDR3 spans 16 residues. CDR1 is SQVTM and CDR2 is ANQGSEA in the germline V gene. V lost 0 bases and J 0 bases, leaving 12 bases between the germline ends. DNA of the CDR3: TGCAGCGTTGAAGACCCGGGGAGGGTCTCTGGAAACACCATATATTTT. The encoded protein is CSVEDPGRVSGNTIYF.

The CDR3 DNA reads as TGTGCCAGCAGCCACCTACCTACAGGGGGTTTTCTCTACGAGCAGTACTTC. Translating gives CASSHLPTGGFLYEQYF. V gene TRBV28 combines with J gene TRBJ2-7; 8 bases are shared with TRBD1. V gave up 6 bases and J gave up 3 bases; unmatched junction bases: 16. The CDR3 loop spans 17 amino acids. Germline CDR1 MDHEN, CDR2 SYDVKM.

This clonotype was found many times. The chain couples TRBV5-1 to TRBJ2-2; 10 bases line up with TRBD2. The V gene end was trimmed by 0 bases and the J gene end by 4 bases; junction bases not matched to a gene: 15. Germline V CDR1 and CDR2: SGHRS, YFSETQ. The CDR3 is 20 residues long. In DNA, the CDR3 is TGCGCCAGCAGCTTGGACTGGGGCGTTAGCGGGAGGCAGGCCACCGGGGAGCTGTTTTTT. Its protein is CASSLDWGVSGRQATGELFF.

The CDR3, as DNA: TGTGCCAGTAGTATTGTGGGGGGGGGCCAAGAGACCCAGTACTTC. It encodes CASSIVGGGQETQYF. The rearrangement uses TRBV19 and TRBJ2-5; TRBD2 matches 7 bases. Germline values: CDR1 LNHDA, CDR2 SQIVND (reference sequence). The CDR3 is 15 amino acids. J gave up 1 base and V 3 bases, and 5 bases lay outside the gene matches.

This clonotype was counted between two and nine times. This rearrangement joins TRBV7-2 to TRBJ2-3; 8 bases agree with TRBD2. Trimming removed 0 bases from V and 4 bases from J; junction bases left unmatched: 12. Looked up from germline, CDR1 is SGHTA and CDR2 is FQGNSA. The CDR3 has 18 residues. The CDR3 sequence: CASSLASTRGGPADTQYF. CDR3 coding DNA: TGTGCCAGCAGCTTAGCGTCTACACGGGGGGGCCCCGCAGATACGCAGTATTTT. The full variable domain, with the rest looked up from reference TRBV7-2 and TRBJ2-3, is GAGVSQSPSNKVTEKGKDVELRCDPISGHTALYWYRQSLGQGLEFLIYFQGNSAPDKSGLPSDRFSAERTGGSVSTLTIQRTQQEDSAVYLCASSLASTRGGPADTQYFGPGTRLTVL.